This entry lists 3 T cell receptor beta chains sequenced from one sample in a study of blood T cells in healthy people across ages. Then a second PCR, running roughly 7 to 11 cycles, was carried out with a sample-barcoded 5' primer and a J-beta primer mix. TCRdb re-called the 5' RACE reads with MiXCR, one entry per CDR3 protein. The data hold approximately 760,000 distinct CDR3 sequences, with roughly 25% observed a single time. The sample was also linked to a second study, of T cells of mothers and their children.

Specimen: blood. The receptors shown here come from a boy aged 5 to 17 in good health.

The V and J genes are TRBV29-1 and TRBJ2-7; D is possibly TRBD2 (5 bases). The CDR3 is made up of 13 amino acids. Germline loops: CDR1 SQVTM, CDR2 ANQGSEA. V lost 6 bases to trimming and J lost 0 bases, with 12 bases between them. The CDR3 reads CSVRQRYSYEQYF. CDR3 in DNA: TGCAGCGTAAGGCAGCGGTACTCCTACGAGCAGTACTTC.

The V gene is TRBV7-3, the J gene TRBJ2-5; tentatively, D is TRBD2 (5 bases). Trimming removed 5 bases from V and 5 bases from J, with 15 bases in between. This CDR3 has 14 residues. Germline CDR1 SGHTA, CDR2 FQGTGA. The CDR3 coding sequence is TGTGCCAGCAGCCCGGGGATTTCTGGGGAGACCCAGTACTTC. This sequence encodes CASSPGISGETQYF. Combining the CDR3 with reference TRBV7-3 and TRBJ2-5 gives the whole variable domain GAGVSQTPSNKVTEKGKYVELRCDPISGHTALYWYRQSLGQGPEFLIYFQGTGAADDSGLPNDRFFAVRPEGSVSTLKIQRTERGDSAVYLCASSPGISGETQYFGPGTRLLVL.

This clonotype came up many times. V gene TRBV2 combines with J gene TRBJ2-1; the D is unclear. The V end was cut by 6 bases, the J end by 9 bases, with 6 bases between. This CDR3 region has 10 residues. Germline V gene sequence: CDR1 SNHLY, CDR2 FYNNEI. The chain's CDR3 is CASRVGEQFF. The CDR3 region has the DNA TGTGCCAGCAGAGTGGGTGAGCAGTTCTTC.